Following are 27 T cell receptor beta chains from one sample sequenced in a study of blood T cell repertoires in COVID-19. TCRdb's table, derived via immunoSEQ multiplex PCR, lists solely in-frame clones and lacks some. Of about 150,000 clones in the sample, around four fifths were seen once. Specimen: peripheral blood. The source is a middle-aged woman with active or convalescent COVID-19.

V is TRBV18 and J is TRBJ1-1, with 8 bases aligning to TRBD1. This CDR3 has 17 residues. CDR1 KGHSH and CDR2 LQKENI come from the germline V gene. The V gene end was trimmed by 3 bases and the J gene end by 0 bases; junction bases not matched to a gene: 9. Here the CDR3 DNA reads TGTGCCAGCTCACCCTACCAGGGGGCCCCTATGAACACTGAAGCTTTCTTT. Translating gives CASSPYQGAPMNTEAFF.

The gene calls are TRBV2 and TRBJ1-4, with a possible D match to TRBD1 (6 bases). V gave up 5 bases and J gave up 4 bases, with 11 bases separating them. The germline gives CDR1 SNHLY, CDR2 FYNNEI. CDR3 length: 14 amino acids. DNA for the CDR3: TGTGCCAGCAGTTTCAGACAGGTTAATGAAAAACTGTTTTTT. Translating gives CASSFRQVNEKLFF.

V and J are TRBV19 and TRBJ1-2, with D possibly TRBD1 on 6 matching bases. The length of the CDR3 is 15 residues. Trimming cost V 7 bases and J 2 bases, with 17 bases left between them. Looked up from germline, CDR1 is LNHDA and CDR2 is SQIVND (reference sequence). CDR3 region: CASIPEDRNNYGYTF. In DNA, the CDR3 is TGTGCCAGTATCCCTGAGGACAGAAACAACTATGGCTACACCTTC. Drawing the rest from reference TRBV19 and TRBJ1-2, the complete variable domain is DGGITQSPKYLFRKEGQNVTLSCEQNLNHDAMYWYRQDPGQGLRLIYYSQIVNDFQKGDIAEGYSVSREKKESFPLTVTSAQKNPTAFYLCASIPEDRNNYGYTFGSGTRLTVV.

The V gene is TRBV5-1, the J gene TRBJ2-1, with D perhaps matching TRBD2 (6 bases). The CDR3 contains 13 residues. V was clipped by 4 bases and J by 7 bases, with 12 bases between them. Per the germline V gene, CDR1 is SGHRS and CDR2 is YFSETQ. CDR3 protein: CASSEASANEQFF. The CDR3 DNA reads as TGCGCCAGCAGCGAAGCTAGCGCGAATGAGCAGTTCTTC.

This clone is a singleton in its sample. The chain couples TRBV2 to TRBJ2-3, with 7 bases lining up with TRBD2. Trimming removed 10 bases from V and 4 bases from J; junction bases left unmatched: 14. The germline V gene encodes CDR1 SNHLY and CDR2 FYNNEI. The CDR3 totals 15 residues. DNA of the CDR3: TGTGCCATCCTAGGGGAGGGACCTCTAGCAGATACGCAGTATTTT. This translates into CAILGEGPLADTQYF.

The J gene is TRBJ2-7, the V gene TRBV11-2; no clear D. This CDR3 comprises 15 residues. The ends were cut back, 1 base at V and 2 bases at J, with 12 bases in the middle. Germline lookup yields CDR1 SGHAT and CDR2 FQNNGV. The CDR3 region has the DNA TGTGCCAGCAGCTTAGTGCTGGTAGCTACCTACGAGCAGTACTTC. Its translation: CASSLVLVATYEQYF.

In this sample, this clone turned up once. The gene calls are TRBV11-2 and TRBJ1-3; TRBD1 matches at 11 bases. Trimming at V came to 5 bases and at J to 5 bases, leaving 5 bases not matched to a gene. The CDR3 spans 15 residues. The germline CDR1 and CDR2 sequences are SGHAT and FQNNGV. The CDR3 here is CASSPGQGGRNTIYF. CDR3 in DNA: TGTGCCAGCAGCCCGGGACAGGGGGGGAGAAACACCATATATTTT.

V is TRBV3-1 (or the pseudogene TRBV3-2) and J is TRBJ1-2; 7 bases are shared with TRBD1. The CDR3 extends over 15 amino acids. The germline CDR1 and CDR2 sequences are LGHDT and YNNKEL (reference sequence). V was pared by 6 bases and J by 8 bases, with 15 bases of the junction left unmatched. This chain's CDR3 is CASSPPGTVVAGYTF. CDR3 DNA: TGTGCCAGCAGTCCACCCGGGACAGTGGTTGCAGGCTACACCTTC.

V gene TRBV9 combines with J gene TRBJ1-1, with 7 bases aligning to TRBD1. The germline gives CDR1 SGDLS, CDR2 YYNGEE. The CDR3 runs 15 residues. V lost 1 base, J lost 0 bases, and 3 bases stayed unmatched. The CDR3 sequence: CASSVTDRVNTEAFF. The CDR3 DNA sequence: TGTGCCAGCAGCGTAACCGACAGGGTGAACACTGAAGCTTTCTTT.

This clone showed up just once. The V and J genes are TRBV7-9 and TRBJ2-1, with TRBD2 identical over 7 bases. CDR1 is SEHNR and CDR2 is FQNEAQ in the germline V gene (reference sequence). The CDR3 extends over 14 amino acids. V lost 7 bases and J lost 5; bases outside the gene matches: 8. CDR3 in amino acids: CASTRLAPNNEQFF. The CDR3 region has the DNA TGTGCCAGCACCAGACTAGCCCCCAACAATGAGCAGTTCTTC.

This clone has a single count. The rearrangement links TRBV25-1 to TRBJ2-2; D possibly corresponds to TRBD1 (6 bases). This CDR3 has 16 amino acids. Germline V gene sequence: CDR1 MGHDK, CDR2 SYGVNS. The V end was cut by 3 bases, the J end by 0 bases, with 11 bases between. The CDR3 spells CASSEDWTANTGELFF. The CDR3, as DNA: TGTGCCAGCAGTGAGGATTGGACAGCGAACACCGGGGAGCTGTTTTTT. The entire variable domain, with the rest obtained from reference TRBV25-1 and TRBJ2-2, is as follows: EADIYQTPRYLVIGTGKKITLECSQTMGHDKMYWYQQDPGMELHLIHYSYGVNSTEKGDLSSESTVSRIRTEHFPLTLESARPSHTSQYLCASSEDWTANTGELFFGEGSRLTVL.

The chain employs TRBV29-1 and TRBJ2-5, with TRBD1 identical over 7 bases. In germline, CDR1 is SQVTM, CDR2 ANQGSEA. After removal of 7 bases from V and 3 bases from J, the junction contained 8 bases not matched to a gene. The CDR3 loop spans 13 amino acids. The CDR3 coding sequence is TGCAGCGCTTACAGGGGTCAGGAAGAGACCCAGTACTTC. Protein sequence: CSAYRGQEETQYF.

The rearrangement joins TRBV7-9 to TRBJ1-5, with D perhaps TRBD1 (5 bases). V lost 1 base and J lost 0, with 7 bases in between. The germline V gene has CDR1 SEHNR and CDR2 FQNEAQ (reference sequence). The CDR3 extends over 15 amino acids. CDR3 bases: TGTGCCAGCAGCTTAGGGACAACTAGCAATCAGCCCCAGCATTTT. Its protein product is CASSLGTTSNQPQHF. Full variable domain (outside the CDR3, taken from reference TRBV7-9 and TRBJ1-5): DTGVSQNPRHKITKRGQNVTFRCDPISEHNRLYWYRQTLGQGPEFLTYFQNEAQLEKSRLLSDRFSAERPKGSFSTLEIQRTEQGDSAMYLCASSLGTTSNQPQHFGDGTRLSIL.

CDR3 region: CASSFASNQPQHF. The CDR3 region has the DNA TGTGCCAGCAGTTTTGCGAGCAATCAGCCCCAGCATTTT. The chain combines TRBV12-3 or TRBV12-4 with TRBJ1-5; D is unclear. V lost 3 bases and J lost 1, with 4 bases in between. This CDR3 region has 13 residues.

The V and J genes are TRBV3-1 (or the pseudogene TRBV3-2) and TRBJ1-6; tentative D call: TRBD1 (5 bases). V lost 4 bases and J lost 7, with 17 bases in between. Germline CDR1 reads LGHDT; CDR2 reads YNNKEL (reference sequence). This CDR3 region has 16 residues. CDR3 loop: CASSPQGRRGNSPLHF. The CDR3 DNA sequence: TGTGCCAGCAGCCCCCAGGGTCGGAGGGGAAATTCACCCCTCCACTTT.

The V call is TRBV2, the J call TRBJ2-7; a weak D match, TRBD2 (5 bases). V dropped 7 bases and J dropped 3 bases, with 16 bases sitting between them. The CDR3 covers 14 residues. Looked up from germline, CDR1 is SNHLY and CDR2 is FYNNEI. The CDR3, as DNA: TGTGCCAGCACCCAGAGAGCGGTTAGCTACGAGCAGTACTTC. Its protein product is CASTQRAVSYEQYF. Full variable domain (missing parts from reference TRBV2 and TRBJ2-7): EPEVTQTPSHQVTQMGQEVILRCVPISNHLYFYWYRQILGQKVEFLVSFYNNEISEKSEIFDDQFSVERPDGSNFTLKIRSTKLEDSAMYFCASTQRAVSYEQYFGPGTRLTVT.

The J gene is TRBJ1-1, the V gene TRBV14; 7 bases are shared with TRBD1. This CDR3 region has 14 residues. Germline-derived CDR1 and CDR2 are SGHDN and FVKESK. V shed 2 bases and J 1 base; nucleotides not matched to a gene: 1. CDR3 protein: CASSQYRGNTEAFF. The CDR3 DNA reads as TGTGCCAGCAGCCAATACAGGGGGAACACTGAAGCTTTCTTT.

The chain carries TRBV15 and TRBJ1-1; D may be TRBD1 (6 bases). V lost 0 bases to trimming and J lost 5 bases, with 22 bases between them. The CDR3 sequence is 18 residues long. Germline V CDR1 and CDR2: LNHNV, YYDKDF (reference sequence). The CDR3 loop is CATSRDSVYREKKTEAFF. Here the CDR3 DNA reads TGTGCCACCAGCAGAGATTCGGTCTACAGGGAAAAGAAGACTGAAGCTTTCTTT.

The chain combines TRBV6-4 with TRBJ2-7; possible D gene TRBD1, 6 bases. The CDR3 length is 17 residues. V lost 0 bases and J lost 0, with 15 bases in between. The V gene's germline CDR1 is MRHNA and CDR2 SNTAGT. The CDR3 sequence is CASSDSRTGRPSYEQYF. The DNA of the CDR3 is TGTGCCAGCAGTGACTCCCGTACAGGGCGCCCCTCCTACGAGCAGTACTTC.

V usage is TRBV18 and J usage is TRBJ1-2; 8 nucleotides line up with TRBD1. CDR1 is KGHSH, CDR2 LQKENI, per germline. V was pared by 4 bases and J by 6 bases, with 16 bases of the junction left unmatched. The CDR3 consists of 17 residues. The CDR3 reads CASSLGPGRQGADGYTF. The CDR3 bases are TGTGCCAGCTCACTTGGTCCGGGACGGCAGGGGGCGGATGGCTACACCTTC.

This clone was counted a few times. The J gene is TRBJ1-5, the V gene TRBV28; possible D gene TRBD1, 5 bases. Trimming removed 6 bases at V and 5 bases at J, with 14 bases between. This CDR3 comprises 14 residues. In germline, CDR1 is MDHEN, CDR2 SYDVKM. CDR3 region: CASRMGGDHQPQHF. CDR3 in DNA: TGTGCCAGCAGGATGGGGGGGGATCATCAGCCCCAGCATTTT.

The chain couples TRBV7-2 to TRBJ1-2; unclear D gene. CDR3 length: 16 amino acids. The germline V gene encodes CDR1 SGHTA and CDR2 FQGNSA. The germline V and J ends were trimmed by 2 bases and 4 bases, with 17 bases remaining between them. CDR3 sequence reads: CASSLSGSYLGYGYTF. The DNA for the CDR3 is TGTGCCAGCAGCTTAAGCGGGAGTTATCTTGGCTATGGCTACACCTTC.

The J gene is TRBJ1-2, the V gene TRBV29-1, with 9 bases lining up with TRBD1. Per germline, CDR1 SQVTM and CDR2 ANQGSEA. There are 14 residues in the CDR3. The J segment lost 2 bases and the V segment lost 4 bases, leaving 5 bases of the junction unmatched. The chain's CDR3 is CSVAPGTGNYGYTF. DNA for the CDR3: TGCAGCGTTGCCCCCGGGACAGGGAACTATGGCTACACCTTC. The complete variable domain, with remaining parts taken from reference TRBV29-1 and TRBJ1-2, reads SAVISQKPSRDICQRGTSLTIQCQVDSQVTMMFWYRQQPGQSLTLIATANQGSEATYESGFVIDKFPISRPNLTFSTLTVSNMSPEDSSIYLCSVAPGTGNYGYTFGSGTRLTVV.

DNA of the CDR3: TGTGCCAGCAGTTTAAACAGGGCGTCCTACGAGCAGTACTTC. It translates to CASSLNRASYEQYF. The rearrangement uses TRBV27 and TRBJ2-7, with D perhaps TRBD1 (6 bases). V was shortened by 2 bases and J by 1 base, with 9 bases between the two germline ends. The length of the CDR3 is 14 residues. In germline, CDR1 is MNHEY, CDR2 SMNVEV (reference sequence).

J is TRBJ1-1 and V is TRBV28; perhaps TRBD1 as D (6 bases). Germline V gene data show CDR1 as MDHEN and CDR2 as SYDVKM. This CDR3 is built from 15 residues. Trimming removed 3 bases from V and 1 base from J, with 12 bases in between. CDR3 DNA sequence: TGTGCCAGCAGTTTGGCCGGGACAAGGAACACTGAAGCTTTCTTT. It encodes CASSLAGTRNTEAFF.

J is TRBJ1-4 and V is TRBV19; TRBD1 matches 8 bases. The CDR3 totals 13 residues. CDR1 LNHDA and CDR2 SQIVND come from the germline V gene (reference sequence). V shed 5 bases and J 8 bases; nucleotides not matched to a gene: 4. The CDR3 DNA sequence: TGTGCCAGTAGTCATCGGACAGGGGAAAAACTGTTTTTT. It specifies CASSHRTGEKLFF.

The chain recombines TRBV19 with TRBJ2-3, with a tentative D call TRBD2 (5 bases). Trimming shortened V by 3 bases and J by 4 bases, and 11 bases separated the two germline ends. This CDR3 has 14 residues. Germline assignment: CDR1 LNHDA and CDR2 SQIVND (reference sequence). The CDR3 bases are TGTGCCAGTAGTATCCTCGACGGGGCAGATACGCAGTATTTT. It is translated as CASSILDGADTQYF.